The sequence of this T cell receptor beta chain was determined in a study of cytomegalovirus exposure and HLA in healthy donors. Study-wide results and caveats: Later analysis placed DRB1 highest and HLA-C lowest in TCR association rates, which differed by HLA locus. Reports indicated that the classifier achieved high specificity and sensitivity in diagnosing cytomegalovirus status.

Germline V gene sequence: CDR1 MRHNA, CDR2 SNTAGT. Trimming took off 4 bases at V and 4 bases at J, with 10 bases between the two ends. The CDR3 spans 14 residues. At collection, donors were nominally healthy, but unrecorded immune exposures were probable. In its sample, this clone was seen many times. Its antigen is unidentified. Use of 60 Vbeta and 13 Jbeta primers characterized the PCR. In the original workflow: In a later analysis, around 11 million of 65 million to 90 million unique beta chains occurred in at least two donors. Assay: immunoSEQ multiplex PCR; the TCRdb copy retains only in-frame clones and omits some. That table supplies the V and J calls and clone size; D and trimming were determined from the DNA. The sample consists of more than 100,000 clones, 65% to 75% of them appearing once.

Sequencing input: PBMCs. V is TRBV6-4 and J is TRBJ2-2, with D perhaps TRBD2 (6 bases). The receptor's source is a woman between 50 and 59 years old in good health and CMV-seropositive. CDR3 in amino acids: CASSGGSGTGELFF. CDR3 nucleotide sequence: TGTGCCAGCAGTGGGGGTAGCGGCACCGGGGAGCTGTTTTTT.